The text below deals with one TCR beta chain. This specimen belongs to a study of cytomegalovirus exposure and HLA in healthy donors. PCR primers comprised 60 Vbeta and 13 Jbeta primers. The repertoire was sequenced with immunoSEQ multiplex PCR; TCRdb's copy has only in-frame clones and lacks some. The repertoire consists of tens of thousands of clones, with around 80% occurring once and the leading ten covering over 0.95%. The CDR3 contains 12 residues. Germline V lookup: CDR1 SEHNR, CDR2 FQNEAQ (reference sequence). Trimming removed 0 bases at V and 8 bases at J, with 7 bases between. The chain carries TRBV7-9 and TRBJ1-2; D gene unclear. The clonotype was recovered from a male donor in good health and CMV-seronegative. What was sequenced was PBMCs. The CDR3 here is CASSLATKGYTF. Here the CDR3 DNA reads TGTGCCAGCAGCTTAGCCACAAAGGGCTACACCTTC. Looking up the rest from reference TRBV7-9 and TRBJ1-2 gives the full variable domain: DTGVSQNPRHKITKRGQNVTFRCDPISEHNRLYWYRQTLGQGPEFLTYFQNEAQLEKSRLLSDRFSAERPKGSFSTLEIQRTEQGDSAMYLCASSLATKGYTFGSGTRLTVV.